This TCR beta chain stems from a study of T cell changes during pregnancy in multiple sclerosis. The CDR3 contains 13 residues. Between the trimmed V and J ends, which lost 6 bases and 4 bases, there was a span of 12 bases. The germline gives CDR1 MNHEY, CDR2 SVGAGI. The method was immunoSEQ multiplex PCR; TCRdb's version includes in-frame clones alone and lacks a portion of them. The data hold over 65,000 clones, with about 90% observed a single time. The chain combines TRBV6-5 with TRBJ1-1; possible D gene TRBD1, 6 bases. The TCR sequence derives from a female donor with multiple sclerosis, enrolled in a pregnancy study. The specimen was peripheral blood, collected in the second trimester of pregnancy. The CDR3 nucleotides are TGTGCCAGCAGGGACAGCTCATTCACTGAAGCTTTCTTT. The encoded protein is CASRDSSFTEAFF.